Given below is one TCR beta chain in context. Its target is not known. In the PCR, 60 Vbeta and 13 Jbeta primers were used. Here immunoSEQ multiplex PCR was the method, and the copy in TCRdb shows in-frame clones only, minus some. The repertoire holds around 180,000 clones, 79% seen once, with approximately 0.7% in the top ten. This sample is drawn from a study of cytomegalovirus exposure and HLA in healthy donors. Looking at the study overall: For the approximately 360 genotyped donors, roughly 81% fell within the Caucasian-associated ancestry cluster.

Study-level results: Of the V segments, some could not be distinguished, including TRBV6-2 and TRBV6-3, and were excluded. Apart from CMV serostatus, no immune exposure information was available. Sequencing depth across donors, presence/absence analyses assumed, was roughly uniform.

The V and J ends lost 3 bases and 9 bases, in that order; junction bases with no gene match: 5. The CDR3 totals 14 residues. CDR1 and CDR2 from the germline V gene are SGHDN and FVKESK. The source material was PBMCs. The J gene is TRBJ2-4, the V gene TRBV14; 10 bases line up with TRBD1. The clonotype was recovered from a woman between 40 and 50 years old in good health and CMV-seronegative. In nucleotides, the CDR3 is TGTGCCAGCAGCCAGGGACAGGGGAGGGGCATTCAGTACTTC. Amino acids: CASSQGQGRGIQYF.